This is a list of T cell receptor beta chains from one sample in a study of cytotoxic CD8 clonotypes in ibrutinib-treated CLL. This table comes from immunoSEQ multiplex PCR, and its TCRdb copy is limited to in-frame clones, with some not included. The sample carries 70,000 to 80,000 clones, around 84% recorded once. Sequenced material: PBMCs, taken at disease progression, from a patient treated with ibrutinib. These receptors were taken from a human donor with chronic lymphocytic leukemia. Both conserved end residues are part of each CDR3. D genes are given only for firm matches. Size values are once, few and many counts, or a class for expanded clones, and some rows have none.

D	J	V	size	DNA	CDR3
NA	TRBJ1-2	TRBV19	NA	TGTGCCAGTAGTATCAGGGCGGACAGAAACTATGGCTACACCTTC	CASSIRADRNYGYTF
NA	TRBJ2-7	TRBV20-1	NA	TGCAGTGCCGCGCGCTCCTACGAGCAGTACTTC	CSAARSYEQYF
NA	TRBJ2-2	TRBV4-1	few	TGCGCCAGCAGCCAAGGCCAGCTGGTCACCGGGGAGCTGTTTTTT	CASSQGQLVTGELFF
NA	TRBJ1-2	TRBV6-6	NA	TGTGCCAGCAGGACAGGCCCCAACTATGGCTACACCTTC	CASRTGPNYGYTF
NA	TRBJ1-2	TRBV11-3	NA	TGTGCCAGCAGCTTAGTCGGGACGGCTAAAGTCTCCTTC	CASSLVGTAKVSF
TRBD1	TRBJ2-4	TRBV5-1	NA	TGCGCCAGCAGCTTGGCCGGACAGGGGAACATTCAGTACTTC	CASSLAGQGNIQYF
TRBD2	TRBJ2-3	TRBV18	NA	TGTGCCAGCTCATCCCGAGGACTAGCGGGAGGGAGCACAGATACGCAGTATTTT	CASSSRGLAGGSTDTQYF
NA	TRBJ1-4	TRBV19	NA	TGTGCCAGTAGCCGAGTGGGGGAAAAACTGTTTTTT	CASSRVGEKLFF
TRBD2	TRBJ2-1	TRBV29-1	NA	TGCAGCGTTTCCGGGACTAGCGGGGTACCTTACAATGAGCAGTTCTTC	CSVSGTSGVPYNEQFF
TRBD2	TRBJ2-1	TRBV10-3	NA	TGTGCCATGGGTATTAGCGGGGGCAATGAGCAGTTCTTC	CAMGISGGNEQFF
NA	TRBJ2-5	TRBV30	NA	TGTGCCTGGAGTTTGGTAGGGGGCCAAGAGACCCAGTACTTC	CAWSLVGGQETQYF
TRBD2	TRBJ2-1	TRBV6-4	NA	TGTGCCAGCAGTGACAGAGCGGGAGGTTACAATGAGCAGTTCTTC	CASSDRAGGYNEQFF
NA	TRBJ2-7	TRBV19	NA	TGTGCCAGTAGTATATACGGGGGAGCCCCCTACGAGCAGTACTTC	CASSIYGGAPYEQYF
NA	TRBJ1-2	TRBV6-5	NA	TGTGCCAGCAGTTACGGGAGACCATATGGCTACACCTTC	CASSYGRPYGYTF
NA	TRBJ2-1	TRBV9	NA	TGTGCCAGCAGCGTAGTCCCTCTCTCCTACAATGAGCAGTTCTTC	CASSVVPLSYNEQFF